The sample holds a few counts of the clone carrying this T cell receptor beta chain. V was trimmed by 5 bases and J by 1 base, leaving 17 bases between them. The CDR3 has 16 residues. Per the germline V gene, CDR1 is SGHAT and CDR2 is FQNNGV. The sample is drawn from a study of blood T cells in healthy people across ages. For the study at large: Per two T cells, about one barcoded beta molecule was captured through template switching.

Primed by a sample-barcoded 5' primer and a J-beta primer mix, a second PCR proceeded for roughly 7 to 12 cycles. TCRdb reprocessed the 5' RACE reads with MiXCR, giving one entry per CDR3 protein. This sample has hundreds of thousands of distinct CDR3 sequences, with roughly 53% found just once. Donation came from healthy Caucasian individuals in Russia who were aged about 6 to 95. Peripheral blood, around 10 milliliters per donor, was collected. No fewer than 7 million PBMCs went into each sample. J is TRBJ1-1 and V is TRBV11-2; D unclear. The TCR was taken from a man in his sixties in good health. Sequencing input: blood. Here the CDR3 reads CASSDPGAYPNTEAFF. CDR3 DNA: TGTGCCAGCAGCGACCCCGGCGCATATCCGAACACTGAAGCTTTCTTT.